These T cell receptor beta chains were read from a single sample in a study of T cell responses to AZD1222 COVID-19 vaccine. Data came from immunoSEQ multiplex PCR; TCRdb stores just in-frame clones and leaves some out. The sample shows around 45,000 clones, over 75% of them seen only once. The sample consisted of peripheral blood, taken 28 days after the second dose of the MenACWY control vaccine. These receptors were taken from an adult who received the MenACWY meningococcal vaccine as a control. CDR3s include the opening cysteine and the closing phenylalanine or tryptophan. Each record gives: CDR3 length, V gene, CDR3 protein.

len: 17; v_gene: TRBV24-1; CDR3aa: CATSLAGGGPSTDTQYF
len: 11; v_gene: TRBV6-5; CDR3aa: CASKSRAEAFF
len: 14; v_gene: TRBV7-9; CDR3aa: CASSFPGEIQPQHF
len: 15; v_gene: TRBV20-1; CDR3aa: CSASKGASGANVLTF
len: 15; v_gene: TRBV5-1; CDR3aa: CASSLAIPAQETQYF
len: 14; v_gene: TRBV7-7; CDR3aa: CASSLAASTDTQYF
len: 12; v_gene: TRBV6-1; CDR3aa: CASSEGLVALHF
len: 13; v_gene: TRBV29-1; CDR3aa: CSVDRDYYNEQFF
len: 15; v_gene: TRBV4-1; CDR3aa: CASSPSAGGTDTQYF
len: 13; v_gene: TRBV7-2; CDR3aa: CASSLASSMGYTF
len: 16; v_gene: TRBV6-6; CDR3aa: CASSRPIGEGHQPQHF
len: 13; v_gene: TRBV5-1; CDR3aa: CASRQDRVDTQYF
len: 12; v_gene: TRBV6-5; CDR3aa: CASSRQGAGYAF
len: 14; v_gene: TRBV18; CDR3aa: CASSLGTVNTEAFF
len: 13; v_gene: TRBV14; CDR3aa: CASSYSQNTEAFF
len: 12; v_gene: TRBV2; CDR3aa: CASSGQPYGYTF
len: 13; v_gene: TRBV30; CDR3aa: CAWSGPWGESQYF
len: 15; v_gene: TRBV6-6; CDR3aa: CASNIKRGGQETQYF
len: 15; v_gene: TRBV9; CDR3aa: CASSVGSGTYNEQFF
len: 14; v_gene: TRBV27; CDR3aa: CASSSAKTGEGYTF
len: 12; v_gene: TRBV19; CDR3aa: CASSISDSPLHF
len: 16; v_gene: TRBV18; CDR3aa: CASSPYTGDYIEKLFF
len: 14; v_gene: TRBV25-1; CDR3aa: CASSEPGSQETQYF
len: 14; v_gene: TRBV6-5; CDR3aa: CASSLLGETSPLHF
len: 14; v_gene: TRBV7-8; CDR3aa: CASSLRGSGNTIYF
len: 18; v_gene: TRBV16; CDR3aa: CASSQFVRGTGQSGELFF
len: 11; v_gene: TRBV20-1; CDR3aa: CSAGAWYGYTF
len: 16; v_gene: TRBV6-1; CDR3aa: CASSGSRGPLGLGYTF
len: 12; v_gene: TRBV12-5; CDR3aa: CASGLPPSPIYF
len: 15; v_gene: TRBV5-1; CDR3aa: CASSSNLPVGMGYTF
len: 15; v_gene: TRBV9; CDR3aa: CASSVEEGASYEQYF
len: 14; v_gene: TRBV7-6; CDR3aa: CASSLLSGLDEQFF
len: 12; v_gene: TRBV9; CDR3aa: CASSPGGAEAFF
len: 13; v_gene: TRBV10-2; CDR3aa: CASRGASNSPLHF
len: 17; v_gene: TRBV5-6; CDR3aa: CASSLVRGAKGDNEQFF
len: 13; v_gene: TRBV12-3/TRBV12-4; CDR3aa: CASSLVASSPLHF
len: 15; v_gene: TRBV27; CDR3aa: CASSSGTSGRNEQFF
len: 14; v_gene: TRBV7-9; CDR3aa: CASSRTSGYNEQFF
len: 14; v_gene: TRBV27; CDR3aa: CASSLSRVYNEQFF
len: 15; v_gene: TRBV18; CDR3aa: CASSPPGLALDTQYF
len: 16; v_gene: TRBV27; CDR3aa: CASSLIGRGYNSPLHF
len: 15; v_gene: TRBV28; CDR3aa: CASSNRDRISDTQYF
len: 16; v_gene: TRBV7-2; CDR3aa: CASSARPRGTGNTIYF
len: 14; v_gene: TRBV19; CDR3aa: CASKRQGSGNTIYF
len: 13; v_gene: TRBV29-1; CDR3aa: CSTETANTGELFF
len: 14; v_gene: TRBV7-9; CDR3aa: CASSYQGRGHEQYF
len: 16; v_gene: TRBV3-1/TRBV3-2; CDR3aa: CASSRVEGQGHSPLHF
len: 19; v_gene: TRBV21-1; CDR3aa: CASSNYEGQGTHADQPQHF
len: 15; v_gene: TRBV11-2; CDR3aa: CASSLDLGVNTEAFF
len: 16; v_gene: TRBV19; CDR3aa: CASSISHVGVNEKLFF
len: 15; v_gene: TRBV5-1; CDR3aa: CASSLMAAGEDTQYF
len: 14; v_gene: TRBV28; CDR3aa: CASSLSGGGTEAFF
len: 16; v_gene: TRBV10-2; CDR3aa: CASSLFTSGRGGEQYF
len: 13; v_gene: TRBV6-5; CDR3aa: CASSPGSGGAQHF
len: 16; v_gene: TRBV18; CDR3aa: CASSPKPTWDRLPLHF
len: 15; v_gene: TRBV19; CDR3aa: CASSIDRGSSQPQHF
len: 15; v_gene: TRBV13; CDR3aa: CASSWDRGSNTEAFF